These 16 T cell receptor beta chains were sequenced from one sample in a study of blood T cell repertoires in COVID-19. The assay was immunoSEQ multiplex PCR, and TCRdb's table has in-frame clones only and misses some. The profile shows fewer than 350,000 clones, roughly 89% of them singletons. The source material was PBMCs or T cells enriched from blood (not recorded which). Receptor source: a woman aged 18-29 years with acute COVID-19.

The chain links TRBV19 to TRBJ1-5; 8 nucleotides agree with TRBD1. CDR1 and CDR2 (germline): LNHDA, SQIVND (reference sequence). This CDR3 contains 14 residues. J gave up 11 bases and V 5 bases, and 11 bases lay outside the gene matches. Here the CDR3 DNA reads TGTGCCAGTAGTCTAAGGACAGGGATAAGAGCCCAGCATTTT. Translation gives CASSLRTGIRAQHF.

CDR3 nucleotides: TGTGCCGCATCAGGGCTAGCGGGAACCTACGAGCAGTACTTC. This encodes CAASGLAGTYEQYF. The chain joins TRBV28 to TRBJ2-7; 9 bases are shared with TRBD2. Trimming removed 11 bases from V and 2 bases from J; junction bases left unmatched: 10. The CDR3 is made up of 14 amino acids. Per the germline V gene, CDR1 is MDHEN and CDR2 is SYDVKM.

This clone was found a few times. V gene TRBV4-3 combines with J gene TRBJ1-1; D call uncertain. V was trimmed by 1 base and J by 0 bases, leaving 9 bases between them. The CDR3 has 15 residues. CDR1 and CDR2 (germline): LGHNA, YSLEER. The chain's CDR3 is CASSQGWGVNTEAFF. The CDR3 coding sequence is TGCGCCAGCAGCCAAGGTTGGGGAGTGAACACTGAAGCTTTCTTT.

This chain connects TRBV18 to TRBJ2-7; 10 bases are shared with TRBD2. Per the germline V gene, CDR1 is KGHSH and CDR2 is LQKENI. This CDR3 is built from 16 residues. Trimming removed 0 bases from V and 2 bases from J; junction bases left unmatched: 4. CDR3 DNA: TGTGCCAGCTCACCACCAGGACTAGCGGCCACCTACGAGCAGTACTTC. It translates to CASSPPGLAATYEQYF.

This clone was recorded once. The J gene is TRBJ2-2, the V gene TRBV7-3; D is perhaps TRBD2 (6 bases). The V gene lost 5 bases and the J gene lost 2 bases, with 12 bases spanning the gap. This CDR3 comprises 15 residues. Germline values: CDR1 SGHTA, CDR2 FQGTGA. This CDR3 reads CASSRDFSNTGELFF. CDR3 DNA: TGTGCCAGCAGCCGGGACTTTTCAAACACCGGGGAGCTGTTTTTT.

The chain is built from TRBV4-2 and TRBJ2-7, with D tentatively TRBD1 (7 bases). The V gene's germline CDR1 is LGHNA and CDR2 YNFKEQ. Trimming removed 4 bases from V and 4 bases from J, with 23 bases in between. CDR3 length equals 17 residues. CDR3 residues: CASSRLAEGARAYEQYF. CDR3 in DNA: TGTGCCAGCAGCCGACTTGCGGAGGGGGCCAGGGCTTACGAGCAGTACTTC.

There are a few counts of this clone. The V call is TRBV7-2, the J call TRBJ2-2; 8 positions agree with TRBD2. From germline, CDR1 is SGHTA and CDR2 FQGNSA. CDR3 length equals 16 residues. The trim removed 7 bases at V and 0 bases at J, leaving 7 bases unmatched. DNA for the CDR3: TGTGCCAGCACGGTCAGCGGGGGCCCGAACACCGGGGAGCTGTTTTTT. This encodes CASTVSGGPNTGELFF.

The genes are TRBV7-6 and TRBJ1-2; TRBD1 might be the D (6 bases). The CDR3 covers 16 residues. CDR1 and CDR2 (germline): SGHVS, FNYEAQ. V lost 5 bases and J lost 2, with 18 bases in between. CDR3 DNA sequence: TGTGCCAGCAGCCCACTCCCTTCGCAGGGGAACTATGGCTACACCTTC. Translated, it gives CASSPLPSQGNYGYTF. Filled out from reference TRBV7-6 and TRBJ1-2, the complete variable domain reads GAGVSQSPRYKVTKRGQDVALRCDPISGHVSLYWYRQALGQGPEFLTYFNYEAQQDKSGLPNDRFSAERPEGSISTLTIQRTEQRDSAMYRCASSPLPSQGNYGYTFGSGTRLTVV.

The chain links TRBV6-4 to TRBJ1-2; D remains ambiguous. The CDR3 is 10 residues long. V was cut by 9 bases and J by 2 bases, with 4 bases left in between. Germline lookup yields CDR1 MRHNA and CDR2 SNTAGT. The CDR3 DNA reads TGTGCCAGGGGCAACTATGGCTACACCTTC. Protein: CARGNYGYTF.

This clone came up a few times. The CDR3 nucleotides are TGTGCCAGCAGCCAAGATACGCTAGCGGGGGGTTACAATGAGCAGTTCTTC. It encodes CASSQDTLAGGYNEQFF. The chain employs TRBV3-1 (or the pseudogene TRBV3-2) and TRBJ2-1, with 11 bases matching TRBD2. From germline, CDR1 is LGHDT and CDR2 YNNKEL (reference sequence). J was trimmed by 4 bases and V by 0 bases; bases with no gene match: 5. The CDR3 length is 17 residues.

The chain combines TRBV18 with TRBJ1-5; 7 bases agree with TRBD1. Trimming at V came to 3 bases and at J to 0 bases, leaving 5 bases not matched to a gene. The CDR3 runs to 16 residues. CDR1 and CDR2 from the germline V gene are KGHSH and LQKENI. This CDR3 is CASSPGQMYSNQPQHF. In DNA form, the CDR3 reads TGTGCCAGCTCACCGGGACAGATGTATAGCAATCAGCCCCAGCATTTT. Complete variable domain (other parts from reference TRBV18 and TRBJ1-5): NAGVMQNPRHLVRRRGQEARLRCSPMKGHSHVYWYRQLPEEGLKFMVYLQKENIIDESGMPKERFSAEFPKEGPSILRIQQVVRGDSAAYFCASSPGQMYSNQPQHFGDGTRLSIL.

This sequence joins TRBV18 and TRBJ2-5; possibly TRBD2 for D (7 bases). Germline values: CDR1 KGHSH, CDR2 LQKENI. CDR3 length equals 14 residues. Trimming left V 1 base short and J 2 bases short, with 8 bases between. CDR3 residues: CASSPQGGQETQYF. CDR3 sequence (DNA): TGTGCCAGCTCACCACAGGGGGGGCAAGAGACCCAGTACTTC.

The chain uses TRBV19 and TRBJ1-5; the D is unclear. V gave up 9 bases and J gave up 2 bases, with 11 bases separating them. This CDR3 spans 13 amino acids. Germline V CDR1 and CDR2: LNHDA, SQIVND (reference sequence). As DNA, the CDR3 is TGTGCCAGCAGAGGCTTGGGCAATCAGCCCCAGCATTTT. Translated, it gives CASRGLGNQPQHF.

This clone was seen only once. DNA for the CDR3: TGTGCCAGCAGTTCGGACAGGAAAGCTTTCTTT. Amino acids: CASSSDRKAFF. This rearrangement joins TRBV12-3 or TRBV12-4 to TRBJ1-1; 7 bases align to TRBD1. V shed 4 bases and J 9 bases; nucleotides not matched to a gene: 2. CDR3 length: 11 amino acids.

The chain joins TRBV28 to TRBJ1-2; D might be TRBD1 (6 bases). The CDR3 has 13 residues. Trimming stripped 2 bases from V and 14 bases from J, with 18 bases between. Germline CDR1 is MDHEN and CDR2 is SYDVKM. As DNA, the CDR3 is TGTGCCAGCAGTTTACGCGTTTGGACAGCTAAAACCTTC. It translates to CASSLRVWTAKTF.

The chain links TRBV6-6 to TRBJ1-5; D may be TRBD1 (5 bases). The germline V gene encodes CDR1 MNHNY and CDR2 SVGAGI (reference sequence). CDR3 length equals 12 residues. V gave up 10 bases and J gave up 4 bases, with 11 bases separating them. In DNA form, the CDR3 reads TGTGCCATAAGCCCAGGGAATCAGCCCCAGCATTTT. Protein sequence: CAISPGNQPQHF.